These 2 T cell receptor beta chains share one sample of origin, sequenced in a study of T cells in localized non-small cell lung cancer. Assay: immunoSEQ multiplex PCR; the TCRdb copy retains only in-frame clones and omits some. The sample holds 37,000 or so clones, about 90% seen once. Sequences were derived from peripheral blood, sampled before any cancer treatment. The source of these receptors is a woman aged 40 to 75 with stage I lung adenocarcinoma.

The gene calls are TRBV28 and TRBJ1-5, with 8 bases lining up with TRBD1. The CDR3 extends over 16 amino acids. The V gene end was trimmed by 4 bases and the J gene end by 2 bases; junction bases not matched to a gene: 7. CDR1 MDHEN and CDR2 SYDVKM come from the germline V gene. This CDR3 reads CASSSLGQGGNQPQHF. DNA of the CDR3: TGTGCCAGCAGTTCCCTCGGACAGGGCGGCAATCAGCCCCAGCATTTT.

The J gene is TRBJ2-7, the V gene TRBV27, with TRBD2 as a possible D gene (5 bases). Between the trimmed V and J ends, which lost 4 bases and 3 bases, there was a span of 16 bases. Germline V gene sequence: CDR1 MNHEY, CDR2 SMNVEV (reference sequence). The CDR3 extends over 15 amino acids. The CDR3 DNA is TGTGCCAGCAGTTCCGCGCTTGGGAGTTTCTACGAGCAGTACTTC. Protein product: CASSSALGSFYEQYF.